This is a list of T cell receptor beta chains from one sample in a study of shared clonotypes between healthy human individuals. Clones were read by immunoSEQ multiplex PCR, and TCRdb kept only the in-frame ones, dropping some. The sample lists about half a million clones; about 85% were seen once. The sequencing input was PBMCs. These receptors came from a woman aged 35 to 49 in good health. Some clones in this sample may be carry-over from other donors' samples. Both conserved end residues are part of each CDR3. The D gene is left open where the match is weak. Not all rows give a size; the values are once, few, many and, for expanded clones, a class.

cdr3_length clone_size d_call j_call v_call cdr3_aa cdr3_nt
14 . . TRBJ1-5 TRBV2 CASSSLDSNQPQHF TGTGCCAGCAGCTCATTGGACAGTAATCAGCCCCAGCATTTT
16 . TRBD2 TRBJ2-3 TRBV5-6 CASSLALAGVIDTQYF TGTGCCAGCAGCTTGGCGCTAGCGGGAGTCATAGATACGCAGTATTTT
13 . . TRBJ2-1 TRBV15 CATSRGGSGWEFF TGTGCCACCAGCAGAGGGGGTTCGGGATGGGAGTTCTTC
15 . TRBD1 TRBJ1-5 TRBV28 CASRKRTGDDQPQHF TGTGCCAGCAGAAAACGGACAGGAGACGATCAGCCCCAGCATTTT
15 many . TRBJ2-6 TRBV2 CASSWADSGANVLTF TGTGCCAGCAGCTGGGCCGACTCTGGGGCCAACGTCCTGACTTTC
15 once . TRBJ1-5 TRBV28 CASNTNPRPNQPQHF TGTGCCAGCAATACTAACCCCCGACCAAATCAGCCCCAGCATTTT
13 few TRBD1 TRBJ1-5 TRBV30 CAWRDSRNQPQHF TGTGCCTGGCGGGACAGCAGAAATCAGCCCCAGCATTTT
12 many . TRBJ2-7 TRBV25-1 CASSEYSHEQYF TGTGCCAGCAGTGAATATAGCCACGAGCAGTACTTC
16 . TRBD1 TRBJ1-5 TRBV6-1 CASSEVDRGSSQPQHF TGTGCCAGCAGTGAAGTTGACAGGGGATCATCTCAGCCCCAGCATTTT
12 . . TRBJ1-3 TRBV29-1 CSVNTGGNTIYF TGCAGCGTCAACACAGGTGGAAACACCATATATTTT
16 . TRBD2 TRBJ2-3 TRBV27 CASSLGLAGGIDTQYF TGTGCCAGCAGTCTGGGACTAGCGGGAGGAATAGATACGCAGTATTTT
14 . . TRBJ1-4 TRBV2 CASRSLQEGIKLFF TGTGCCAGCAGAAGCTTGCAGGAGGGGATAAAACTGTTTTTT
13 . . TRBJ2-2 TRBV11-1 CASSQQWTGELFF TGTGCCAGCAGCCAACAGTGGACCGGGGAGCTGTTTTTT
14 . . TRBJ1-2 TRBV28 CASSQDSPNYGYTF TGTGCCAGCAGTCAGGACAGCCCTAACTATGGCTACACCTTC
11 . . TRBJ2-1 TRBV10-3 CAISELREQFF TGTGCCATCAGTGAGTTGCGGGAGCAGTTCTTC
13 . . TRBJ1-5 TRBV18 CASSPYEEEPQHF TGTGCCAGCTCACCCTATGAAGAGGAGCCCCAGCATTTT
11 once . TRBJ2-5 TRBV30 CAWSGGETQYF TGTGCCTGGAGTGGCGGGGAGACCCAGTACTTC
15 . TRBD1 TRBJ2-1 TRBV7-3 CASSPTGGNYNEQFF TGTGCCAGCAGCCCCACAGGGGGAAACTACAATGAGCAGTTCTTC
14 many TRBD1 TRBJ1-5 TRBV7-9 CARADRERGEPQHF TGTGCCAGAGCCGACAGGGAGCGTGGGGAGCCCCAGCATTTT
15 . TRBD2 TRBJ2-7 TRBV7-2 CASSSPGLAGAQQYF TGTGCCAGCAGCTCCCCGGGACTAGCGGGAGCCCAGCAGTACTTC
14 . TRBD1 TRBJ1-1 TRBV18 CASSPQGQLAEAFF TGTGCCAGCTCACCCCAGGGACAGTTGGCTGAAGCTTTCTTT
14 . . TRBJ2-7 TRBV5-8 CASSLSALSNGQYF TGTGCCAGCAGCTTATCAGCGTTGTCGAACGGGCAGTACTTC
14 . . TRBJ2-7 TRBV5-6 CASSYTGLPYEQYF TGTGCCAGCAGCTATACAGGGTTGCCCTACGAGCAGTACTTC
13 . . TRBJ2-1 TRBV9 CASSVGPANEQFF TGTGCCAGCAGCGTAGGACCGGCCAATGAGCAGTTCTTC
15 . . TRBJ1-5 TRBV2 CASTQGNLRNQPQHF TGTGCCAGCACCCAGGGGAATTTGCGCAATCAGCCCCAGCATTTT
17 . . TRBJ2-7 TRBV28 CASSLAPGKVGGYEQYF TGTGCCAGCAGTTTAGCCCCCGGGAAAGTTGGCGGCTACGAGCAGTACTTC